The clone carrying this T cell receptor beta chain was seen only once. The antigen remains undetermined. The treatment is: approximately 9-day PBMC culture with coronavirus spike peptide pools or control peptides (ViraFEST assay). The collection of CD4+ T cells from the unexposed donor took place before the COVID-19 pandemic (2011-2018). Cell culture was performed with approximately 1.8 million PBMCs per well in the presence of about 11 IU/ml IL-2 and approximately 10 ug/ml peptide pools. Negative-selection isolation of CD4+ T cells was performed after roughly nine days of culture. This sample was taken from a study of vaccination and CD4 T cells after COVID-19. Looking at the study overall: Cells were stimulated with overlapping spike peptides from SARS-CoV-2, HCoV-NL63, HCoV-OC43 and HCoV-229E.

Researchers used the Oncomine TCR Beta short-read assay to sequence DNA from cultured CD4+ T cells. From cultured CD4+ T cells, genomic DNA was extracted. TCRdb itself ran the PCR reads through MiXCR, one entry per CDR3 protein. The table includes about 7,600 distinct CDR3 sequences, about 45% detected once. This CDR3 has 15 residues. CDR1 LGHDT and CDR2 YNNKEL come from the germline V gene (reference sequence). Trimming left V 2 bases short and J 0 bases short, with 10 bases between. Sequenced sample: CD4+ T cells from blood, cultured in vitro. The gene calls are TRBV3-1 and TRBJ1-2; D not certain. The clonotype originates from a human donor in good health. The CDR3 DNA reads as TGTGCCAGCAGCCAACTCAGGTTAGCTAACTATGGCTACACCTTC. It is translated as CASSQLRLANYGYTF.